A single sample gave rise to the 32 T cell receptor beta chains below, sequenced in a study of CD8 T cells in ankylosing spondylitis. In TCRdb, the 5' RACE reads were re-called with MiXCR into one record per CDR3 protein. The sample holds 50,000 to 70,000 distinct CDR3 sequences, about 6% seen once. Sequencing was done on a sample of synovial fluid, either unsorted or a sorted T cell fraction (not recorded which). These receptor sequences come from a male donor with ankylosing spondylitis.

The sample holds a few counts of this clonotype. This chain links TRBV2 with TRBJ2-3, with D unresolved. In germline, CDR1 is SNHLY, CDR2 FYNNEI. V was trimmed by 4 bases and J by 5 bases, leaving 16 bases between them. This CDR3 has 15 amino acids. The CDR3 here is CASSGEEPRLDTQYF. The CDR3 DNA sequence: TGTGCCAGCAGTGGTGAAGAACCCCGATTAGATACGCAGTATTTT.

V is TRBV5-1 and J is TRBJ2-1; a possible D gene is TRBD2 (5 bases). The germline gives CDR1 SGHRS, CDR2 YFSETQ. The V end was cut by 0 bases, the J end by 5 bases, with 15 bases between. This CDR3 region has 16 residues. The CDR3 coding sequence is TGCGCCAGCAGCTTGGACCCGGGATCTGGGCACAATGAGCAGTTCTTC. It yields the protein CASSLDPGSGHNEQFF. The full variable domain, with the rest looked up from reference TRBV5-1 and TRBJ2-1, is KAGVTQTPRYLIKTRGQQVTLSCSPISGHRSVSWYQQTPGQGLQFLFEYFSETQRNKGNFPGRFSGRQFSNSRSEMNVSTLELGDSALYLCASSLDPGSGHNEQFFGPGTRLTVL.

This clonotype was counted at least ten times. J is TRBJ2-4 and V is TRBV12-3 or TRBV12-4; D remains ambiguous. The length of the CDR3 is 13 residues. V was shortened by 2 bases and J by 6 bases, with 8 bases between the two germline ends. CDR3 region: CASSLSLLNIQYF. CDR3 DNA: TGTGCCAGCAGTTTATCACTGTTAAACATTCAGTACTTC.

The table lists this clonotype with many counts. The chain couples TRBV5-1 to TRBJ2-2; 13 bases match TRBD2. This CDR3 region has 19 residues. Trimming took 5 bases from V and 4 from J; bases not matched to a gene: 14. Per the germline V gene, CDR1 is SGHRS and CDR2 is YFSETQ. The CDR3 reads CASSTQTGGLAGFTGELFF. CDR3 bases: TGCGCCAGCAGTACACAAACAGGGGGACTAGCGGGATTCACCGGGGAGCTGTTTTTT.

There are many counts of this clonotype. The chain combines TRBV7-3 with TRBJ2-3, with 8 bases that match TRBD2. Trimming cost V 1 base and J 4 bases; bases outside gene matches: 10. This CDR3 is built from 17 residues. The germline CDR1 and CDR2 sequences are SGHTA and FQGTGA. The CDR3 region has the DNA TGTGCCAGCAGCTTAAAACCCCCGGGGGGGAGCCCAGATACGCAGTATTTT. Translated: CASSLKPPGGSPDTQYF.

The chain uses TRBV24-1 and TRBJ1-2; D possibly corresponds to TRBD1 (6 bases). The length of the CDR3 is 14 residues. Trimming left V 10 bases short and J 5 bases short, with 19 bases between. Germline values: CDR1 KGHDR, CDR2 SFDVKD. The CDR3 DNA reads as TGTGCCACTTCCCGGGACACGGCAACTTATGGCTACACCTTC. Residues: CATSRDTATYGYTF.

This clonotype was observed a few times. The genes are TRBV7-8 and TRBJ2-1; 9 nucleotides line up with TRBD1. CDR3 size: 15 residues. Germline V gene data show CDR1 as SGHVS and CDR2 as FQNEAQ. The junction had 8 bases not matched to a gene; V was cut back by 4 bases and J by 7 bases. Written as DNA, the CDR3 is TGTGCCAGCAGCTCGCTCCGGGACAGGGTTAATGAGCAGTTCTTC. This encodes CASSSLRDRVNEQFF.

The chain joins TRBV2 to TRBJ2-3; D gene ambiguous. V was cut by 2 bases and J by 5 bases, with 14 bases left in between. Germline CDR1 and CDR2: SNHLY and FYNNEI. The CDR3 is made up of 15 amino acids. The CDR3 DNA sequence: TGTGCCAGCAGTGAAATATCCCCCCCCGAAGATACGCAGTATTTT. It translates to CASSEISPPEDTQYF.

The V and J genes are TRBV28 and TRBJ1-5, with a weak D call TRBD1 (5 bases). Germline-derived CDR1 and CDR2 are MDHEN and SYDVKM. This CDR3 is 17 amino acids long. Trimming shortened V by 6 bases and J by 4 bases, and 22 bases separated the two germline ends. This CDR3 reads CASRLLRDWGGNQPQHF. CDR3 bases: TGTGCCAGCAGGTTACTCCGGGACTGGGGAGGTAATCAGCCCCAGCATTTT.

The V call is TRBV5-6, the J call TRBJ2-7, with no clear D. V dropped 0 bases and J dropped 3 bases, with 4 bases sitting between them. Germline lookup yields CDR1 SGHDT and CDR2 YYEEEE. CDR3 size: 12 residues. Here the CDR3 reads CASSLEGYEQYF. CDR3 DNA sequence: TGTGCCAGCAGCTTGGAGGGCTACGAGCAGTACTTC.

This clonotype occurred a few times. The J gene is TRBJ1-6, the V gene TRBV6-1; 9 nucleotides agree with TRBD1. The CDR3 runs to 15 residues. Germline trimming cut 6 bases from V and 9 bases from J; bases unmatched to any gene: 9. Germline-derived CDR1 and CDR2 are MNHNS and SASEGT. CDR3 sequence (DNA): TGTGCCAGCAGCCTCAGTGGGGGACAGGGTTCACCCCTCCACTTT. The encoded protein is CASSLSGGQGSPLHF.

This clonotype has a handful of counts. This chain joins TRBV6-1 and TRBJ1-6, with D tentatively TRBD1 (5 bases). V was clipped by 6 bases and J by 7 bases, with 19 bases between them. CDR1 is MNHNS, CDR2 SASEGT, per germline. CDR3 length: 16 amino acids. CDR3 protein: CASSPSVGGQNSPLHF. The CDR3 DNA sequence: TGTGCCAGCAGCCCGTCGGTGGGGGGTCAAAATTCACCCCTCCACTTT.

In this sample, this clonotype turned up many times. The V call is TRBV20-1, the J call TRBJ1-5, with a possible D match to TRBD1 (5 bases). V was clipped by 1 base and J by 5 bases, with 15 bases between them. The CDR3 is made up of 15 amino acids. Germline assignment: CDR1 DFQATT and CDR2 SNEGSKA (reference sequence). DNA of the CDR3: TGCAGTGCTAGAGCGGGATGGGGGAGTGATCAGCCCCAGCATTTT. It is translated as CSARAGWGSDQPQHF.

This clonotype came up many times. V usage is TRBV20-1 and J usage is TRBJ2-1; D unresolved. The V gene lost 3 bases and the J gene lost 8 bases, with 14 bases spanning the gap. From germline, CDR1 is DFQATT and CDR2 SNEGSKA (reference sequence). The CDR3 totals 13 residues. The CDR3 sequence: CSASIGVGDEQFF. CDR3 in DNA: TGCAGTGCTAGTATTGGGGTGGGCGATGAGCAGTTCTTC.

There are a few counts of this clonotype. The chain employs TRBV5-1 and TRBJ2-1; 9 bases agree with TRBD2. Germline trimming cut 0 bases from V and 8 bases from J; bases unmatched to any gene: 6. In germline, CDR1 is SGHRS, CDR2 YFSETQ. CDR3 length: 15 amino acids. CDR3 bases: TGCGCCAGCAGCTTGGTTTCAGCGGGAGGCGATGAGCAGTTCTTC. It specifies CASSLVSAGGDEQFF.

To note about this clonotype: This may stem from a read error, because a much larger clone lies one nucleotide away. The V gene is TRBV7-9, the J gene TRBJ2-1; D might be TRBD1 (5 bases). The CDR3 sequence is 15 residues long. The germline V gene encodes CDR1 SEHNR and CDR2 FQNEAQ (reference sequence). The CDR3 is CTSSLGAPWGNEQFF. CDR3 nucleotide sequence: TGTACCAGCAGCTTAGGGGCACCTTGGGGCAATGAGCAGTTCTTC.

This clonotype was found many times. CDR3 amino acids: CASSDPRLGVYEQYF. Written as DNA, the CDR3 is TGTGCCAGCAGCGATCCCAGGTTAGGGGTCTACGAGCAGTACTTC. The V gene is TRBV2, the J gene TRBJ2-7; possible D gene TRBD1, 5 bases. Looked up from germline, CDR1 is SNHLY and CDR2 is FYNNEI. Between the trimmed V and J ends, which lost 6 bases and 3 bases, there was a span of 18 bases. This CDR3 has 15 residues.

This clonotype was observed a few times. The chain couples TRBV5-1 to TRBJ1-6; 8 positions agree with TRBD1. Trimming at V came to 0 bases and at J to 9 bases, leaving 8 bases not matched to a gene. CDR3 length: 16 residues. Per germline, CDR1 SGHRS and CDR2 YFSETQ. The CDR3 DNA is TGCGCCAGCAGCTTGGAGACAGGGGTCAGGAGTTCACCCCTCCACTTT. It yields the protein CASSLETGVRSSPLHF.

The chain's CDR3 is CASSPRGGRGYTF. The CDR3 DNA reads TGTGCCAGCAGTCCTCGTGGAGGCCGCGGCTACACCTTC. The J gene is TRBJ1-2, the V gene TRBV6-1; D not certain. Trimming removed 5 bases from V and 8 bases from J, with 15 bases in between. This CDR3 comprises 13 residues. Germline CDR1 reads MNHNS; CDR2 reads SASEGT.

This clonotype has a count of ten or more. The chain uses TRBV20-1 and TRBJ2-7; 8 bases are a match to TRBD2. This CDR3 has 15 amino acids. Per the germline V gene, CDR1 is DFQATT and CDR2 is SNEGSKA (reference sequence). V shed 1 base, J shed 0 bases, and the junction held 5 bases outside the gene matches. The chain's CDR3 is CSARVVTSVSYEQYF. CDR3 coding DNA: TGCAGTGCTAGAGTTGTGACTAGCGTCTCCTACGAGCAGTACTTC.

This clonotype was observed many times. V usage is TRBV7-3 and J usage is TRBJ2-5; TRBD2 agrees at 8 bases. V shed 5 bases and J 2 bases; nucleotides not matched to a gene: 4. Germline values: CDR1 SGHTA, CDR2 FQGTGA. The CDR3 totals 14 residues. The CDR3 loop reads CASSPIAGQETQYF. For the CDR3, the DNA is TGTGCCAGCAGCCCTATAGCGGGGCAAGAGACCCAGTACTTC.

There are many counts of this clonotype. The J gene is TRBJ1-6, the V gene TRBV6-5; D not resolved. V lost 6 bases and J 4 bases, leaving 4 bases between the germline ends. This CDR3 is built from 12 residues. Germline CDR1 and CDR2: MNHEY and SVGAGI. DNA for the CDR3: TGTGCCAGCAGGGAATATAATTCACCCCTCCACTTT. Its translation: CASREYNSPLHF.

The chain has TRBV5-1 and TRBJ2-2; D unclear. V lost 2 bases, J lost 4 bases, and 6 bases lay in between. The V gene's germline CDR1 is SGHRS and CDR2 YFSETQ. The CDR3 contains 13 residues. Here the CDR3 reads CASSFGATGELFF. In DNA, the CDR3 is TGCGCCAGCAGCTTTGGTGCCACCGGGGAGCTGTTTTTT.

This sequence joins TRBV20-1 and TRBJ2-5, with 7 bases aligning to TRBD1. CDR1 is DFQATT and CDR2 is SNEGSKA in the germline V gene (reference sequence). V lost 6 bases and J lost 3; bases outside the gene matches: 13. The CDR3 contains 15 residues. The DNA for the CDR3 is TGCAGTGCCCATCTGACCGGGACAGCTAAAGAGACCCAGTACTTC. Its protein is CSAHLTGTAKETQYF.

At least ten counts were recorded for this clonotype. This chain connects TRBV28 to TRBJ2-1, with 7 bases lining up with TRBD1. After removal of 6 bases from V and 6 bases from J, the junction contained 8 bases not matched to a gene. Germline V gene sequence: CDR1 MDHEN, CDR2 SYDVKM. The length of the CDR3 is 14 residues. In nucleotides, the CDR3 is TGTGCCAGCAGCAAACGAGCAGGGGGCAATGAGCAGTTCTTC. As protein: CASSKRAGGNEQFF.

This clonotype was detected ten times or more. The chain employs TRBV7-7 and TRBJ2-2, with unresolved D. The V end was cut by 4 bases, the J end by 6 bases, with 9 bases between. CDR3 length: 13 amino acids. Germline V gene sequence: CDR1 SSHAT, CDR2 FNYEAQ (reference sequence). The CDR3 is CASSSSPAGELFF. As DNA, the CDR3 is TGTGCCAGCAGCTCCAGCCCGGCCGGGGAGCTGTTTTTT. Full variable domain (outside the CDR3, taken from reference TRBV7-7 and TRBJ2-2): GAGVSQSPRYKVTKRGQDVTLRCDPISSHATLYWYQQALGQGPEFLTYFNYEAQPDKSGLPSDRFSAERPEGSISTLTIQRTEQRDSAMYRCASSSSPAGELFFGEGSRLTVL.

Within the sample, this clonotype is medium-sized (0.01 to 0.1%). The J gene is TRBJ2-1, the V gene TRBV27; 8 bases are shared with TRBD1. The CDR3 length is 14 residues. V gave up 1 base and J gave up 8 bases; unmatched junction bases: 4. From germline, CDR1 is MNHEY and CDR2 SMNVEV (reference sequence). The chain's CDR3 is CASSLFAGGYEQFF. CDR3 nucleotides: TGTGCCAGCAGTTTATTCGCAGGGGGCTATGAGCAGTTCTTC.

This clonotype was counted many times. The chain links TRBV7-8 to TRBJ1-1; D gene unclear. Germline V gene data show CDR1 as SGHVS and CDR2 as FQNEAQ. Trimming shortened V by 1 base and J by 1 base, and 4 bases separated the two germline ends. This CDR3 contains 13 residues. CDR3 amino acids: CASSLEGNTEAFF. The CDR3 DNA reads TGTGCCAGCAGCTTAGAAGGGAACACTGAAGCTTTCTTT.

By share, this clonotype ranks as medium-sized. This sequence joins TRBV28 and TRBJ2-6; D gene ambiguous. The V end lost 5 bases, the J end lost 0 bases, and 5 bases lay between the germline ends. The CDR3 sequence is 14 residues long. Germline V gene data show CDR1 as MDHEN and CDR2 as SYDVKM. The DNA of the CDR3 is TGTGCCAGCAGTCGCCTCTCTGGGGCCAACGTCCTGACTTTC. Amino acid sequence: CASSRLSGANVLTF.

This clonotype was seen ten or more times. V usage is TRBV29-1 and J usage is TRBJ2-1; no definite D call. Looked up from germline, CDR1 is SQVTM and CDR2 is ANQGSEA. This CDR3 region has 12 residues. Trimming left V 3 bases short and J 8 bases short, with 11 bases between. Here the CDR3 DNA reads TGCAGCGTTGATCCCCGAGGCGATGAGCAGTTCTTC. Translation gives CSVDPRGDEQFF.

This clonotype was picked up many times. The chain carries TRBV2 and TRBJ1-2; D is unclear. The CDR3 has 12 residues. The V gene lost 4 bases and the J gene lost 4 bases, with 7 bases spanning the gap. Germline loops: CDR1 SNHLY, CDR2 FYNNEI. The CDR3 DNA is TGTGCCAGCAGTGCCAGGACCTATGGCTACACCTTC. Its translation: CASSARTYGYTF.

The CDR3 loop reads CASSPQGAGETQYF. The CDR3 nucleotides are TGTGCCAGCAGTCCACAGGGGGCAGGCGAGACCCAGTACTTC. The chain is built from TRBV3-1 and TRBJ2-5; 9 nucleotides line up with TRBD1. Trimming cost V 6 bases and J 5 bases; bases outside gene matches: 7. Germline CDR1 is LGHDT and CDR2 is YNNKEL (reference sequence). The CDR3 extends over 14 amino acids.